These 23 T cell receptor beta chains were all obtained from the same sample, sequenced in a study of T cells after yellow fever vaccination (dated by TCRdb to about 2019). The library came from 5' RACE. The listed sequencing device is Illumina NovaSeq 6000. In TCRdb, the public reads were trimmed at Q25 with fastp and aligned with MiXCR, with productive beta chains retained. Rows with a matching CDR3 protein are joined into one entry that keeps the most common DNA and genes. In this sample the table shows 300,000 to 400,000 distinct CDR3 sequences, approximately 12% of which occur a single time. The ten largest make up 2.5% to 4% of the sample. Interpreted using the paper, the treatment or condition label stands for: live attenuated yellow fever vaccine strain. The source material was CD4+ T cells sorted from PBMCs, sampled 15 days after the yellow fever booster vaccination. These TCRs come from a man between 18 and 35 years old who received the YFV17D yellow fever vaccine.

This clonotype was observed many times. The chain employs TRBV11-2 and TRBJ1-1; 9 nucleotides match TRBD1. J gave up 0 bases and V 5 bases, and 13 bases lay outside the gene matches. The CDR3 consists of 18 residues. From germline, CDR1 is SGHAT and CDR2 FQNNGV. The CDR3 reads CASSQGLGTGLLNTEAFF. The CDR3 DNA reads TGTGCCAGCAGCCAAGGGTTGGGGACAGGGCTTTTGAACACTGAAGCTTTCTTT.

This chain uses TRBV2 with TRBJ1-1; D is undetermined. V was shortened by 2 bases and J by 0 bases, with 10 bases between the two germline ends. Germline V lookup: CDR1 SNHLY, CDR2 FYNNEI. The CDR3 has 15 residues. DNA for the CDR3: TGTGCCAGCAGTGAATACACCCTCATGAACACTGAAGCTTTCTTT. It specifies CASSEYTLMNTEAFF. Full variable domain (rest looked up from reference TRBV2 and TRBJ1-1): EPEVTQTPSHQVTQMGQEVILRCVPISNHLYFYWYRQILGQKVEFLVSFYNNEISEKSEIFDDQFSVERPDGSNFTLKIRSTKLEDSAMYFCASSEYTLMNTEAFFGQGTRLTVV.

This chain links TRBV4-3 with TRBJ2-1; D unclear. The germline V gene has CDR1 LGHNA and CDR2 YSLEER. The CDR3 runs 16 residues. V gave up 0 bases and J gave up 4 bases, with 13 bases separating them. CDR3: CASSQDSGWDYNEQFF. CDR3 bases: TGCGCCAGCAGCCAAGACTCAGGTTGGGATTACAATGAGCAGTTCTTC.

This clonotype was seen many times. The germline gene is not matched at one end of the junction; a read error may be the cause. The chain employs TRBV6-5 and TRBJ2-3; D is possibly TRBD1 or TRBD2 (6 bases each). CDR1 is MNHEY and CDR2 is SVGAGI in the germline V gene. The CDR3 is 13 residues long. DNA of the CDR3: TGTGCCAGCAAACCACAAGGGGGGACAAGTGCGCATTTT. It translates to CASKPQGGTSAHF.

Ten or more counts support this clonotype. The chain carries TRBV7-2 and TRBJ2-5; no firm D call. The germline gives CDR1 SGHTA, CDR2 FQGNSA. V was trimmed by 0 bases and J by 7 bases, leaving 15 bases between them. CDR3 length equals 15 residues. CDR3 amino acids: CASSLAPAPSGTQYF. The CDR3 nucleotides are TGTGCCAGCAGCTTAGCTCCGGCTCCCTCGGGGACCCAGTACTTC.

This sequence joins TRBV4-3 and TRBJ1-2; D call uncertain. Per the germline V gene, CDR1 is LGHNA and CDR2 is YSLEER. V lost 1 base to trimming and J lost 5 bases, with 11 bases between them. The CDR3 consists of 14 residues. The CDR3 bases are TGCGCCAGCAGCCAAGTTTCGTGGCAGTATGGCTACACCTTC. Amino acid sequence: CASSQVSWQYGYTF.

This clonotype came up a few times. This chain joins TRBV20-1 and TRBJ2-2; TRBD2 might be the D (6 bases). The V end was cut by 0 bases, the J end by 0 bases, with 14 bases between. Germline CDR1 and CDR2: DFQATT and SNEGSKA (reference sequence). The CDR3 consists of 17 residues. This CDR3 is CSARDSAGTSNTGELFF. CDR3 sequence (DNA): TGCAGTGCTAGAGACTCGGCCGGGACTTCGAACACCGGGGAGCTGTTTTTT.

The V gene is TRBV11-2, the J gene TRBJ2-7; the D call may be TRBD1 or TRBD2 (5 bases each). Deletions cut 3 bases from V and 3 bases from J, with 12 bases between. The CDR3 contains 14 residues. Germline V gene data show CDR1 as SGHAT and CDR2 as FQNNGV. The CDR3 sequence: CASSFMQGVYEQYF. CDR3 sequence (DNA): TGTGCCAGCAGCTTTATGCAGGGAGTCTACGAGCAGTACTTC.

This clonotype was detected many times. The J gene is TRBJ1-2, the V gene TRBV9; no clear D gene. Germline assignment: CDR1 SGDLS and CDR2 YYNGEE. The germline V and J ends were trimmed by 3 bases and 0 bases, with 3 bases remaining between them. CDR3 size: 12 residues. The CDR3 DNA is TGTGCCAGCAGCGCCACTAACTATGGCTACACCTTC. This translates into CASSATNYGYTF.

The table lists this clonotype with a few counts. The chain carries TRBV7-2 and TRBJ2-7, with 7 positions matching TRBD1. Looked up from germline, CDR1 is SGHTA and CDR2 is FQGNSA. Trimming cost V 5 bases and J 5 bases; bases outside gene matches: 9. The CDR3 runs 14 residues. The CDR3 coding sequence is TGTGCCAGCAGCGTCAACAGGGGTAGAGACGAGCAGTACTTC. Encoded protein: CASSVNRGRDEQYF.

V usage is TRBV19 and J usage is TRBJ2-1; D call uncertain. Germline V gene sequence: CDR1 LNHDA, CDR2 SQIVND (reference sequence). The CDR3 has 15 amino acids. The germline V and J ends were trimmed by 1 base and 1 base, with 8 bases remaining between them. The CDR3: CASSIARQSYNEQFF. CDR3 sequence (DNA): TGTGCCAGTAGTATAGCACGGCAGTCCTACAATGAGCAGTTCTTC.

The gene calls are TRBV21-1 and TRBJ2-7; TRBD1, the table's D call, lacks a check against the DNA. TRBV21-1 is a known pseudogene. This CDR3 comprises 16 residues. CDR3 sequence (DNA): TGTGCCAGCAGCAAGGTCGAGCGGGGGCTGCATCACGAGCAGTACGTC. It encodes CASSKVERGLHHEQYV.

This clonotype turned up a few times. The chain combines TRBV30 with TRBJ2-3; D remains unclear. The CDR3 has 13 residues. Germline CDR1 and CDR2: GTSNPN and SVGIG (reference sequence). The V and J ends lost 0 bases and 4 bases respectively, with 8 bases between them. The CDR3 DNA follows: TGTGCCTGGAGTGTACTGGCCGCAGATACGCAGTATTTT. Translated: CAWSVLAADTQYF.

This clonotype was detected a few times. The chain couples TRBV4-2 to TRBJ2-2; 12 nucleotides line up with TRBD1. Germline V lookup: CDR1 LGHNA, CDR2 YNFKEQ. Trimming cost V 3 bases and J 7 bases; bases outside gene matches: 9. The CDR3 totals 17 residues. CDR3 sequence: CASSQSRDRGRGGELFF. The CDR3 DNA reads TGTGCCAGCAGCCAGTCCCGGGACAGGGGGCGAGGCGGGGAGCTGTTTTTT.

This clonotype turned up a few times. The rearrangement joins TRBV12-3 or TRBV12-4 to TRBJ1-3; perhaps TRBD1 as D (6 bases). Trimming pared 3 bases from V and 2 bases from J, leaving 8 bases between. The length of the CDR3 is 14 residues. CDR3 residues: CASSFRQAGNTIYF. The CDR3 DNA reads as TGTGCCAGCAGTTTCCGACAGGCTGGAAACACCATATATTTT.

The chain combines TRBV20-1 with TRBJ2-2, with D possibly matching TRBD1 (6 bases). Germline CDR1 reads DFQATT; CDR2 reads SNEGSKA (reference sequence). The CDR3 is made up of 14 amino acids. The germline V and J ends were trimmed by 3 bases and 3 bases, with 11 bases remaining between them. This CDR3 is CSASNKGDTGELFF. The CDR3 nucleotides are TGCAGTGCTAGTAATAAGGGGGACACCGGGGAGCTGTTTTTT.

This chain joins TRBV29-1 and TRBJ1-1; a possible D gene is TRBD1 (6 bases). Germline CDR1 reads SQVTM; CDR2 reads ANQGSEA. The germline V and J ends were trimmed by 1 base and 1 base, with 10 bases remaining between them. The CDR3 length is 14 residues. CDR3 residues: CSVEGGAANTEAFF. The CDR3 DNA sequence: TGCAGCGTTGAAGGGGGGGCAGCGAACACTGAAGCTTTCTTT.

This sequence joins TRBV4-2 and TRBJ1-1; TRBD1 matches at 9 bases. Per the germline V gene, CDR1 is LGHNA and CDR2 is YNFKEQ. The CDR3 is made up of 17 amino acids. After removal of 3 bases from V and 4 bases from J, the junction contained 12 bases not matched to a gene. CDR3 amino acids: CASSHIRDRVSGTEAFF. The CDR3 DNA reads as TGTGCCAGCAGCCACATCCGGGACAGGGTGTCAGGCACTGAAGCTTTCTTT.

This clonotype was found a few times. The chain combines TRBV4-2 with TRBJ2-3, with D possibly TRBD2 on 6 matching bases. V was trimmed by 8 bases and J by 4 bases, leaving 13 bases between them. The CDR3 covers 13 residues. Per germline, CDR1 LGHNA and CDR2 YNFKEQ. The CDR3 bases are TGTGCCAGCGGGGACTTTAAGGCAGATACGCAGTATTTT. It encodes CASGDFKADTQYF.

V is TRBV9 and J is TRBJ1-5; possibly TRBD1 for D (6 bases). Germline loops: CDR1 SGDLS, CDR2 YYNGEE. The CDR3 is 14 amino acids. The V end lost 3 bases, the J end lost 4 bases, and 11 bases lay between the germline ends. Here the CDR3 reads CASSARGFNQPQHF. CDR3 DNA sequence: TGTGCCAGCAGCGCCAGGGGTTTTAATCAGCCCCAGCATTTT.

The table lists this clonotype with a few counts. The gene calls are TRBV4-2 and TRBJ2-1; 7 bases agree with TRBD2. CDR3 length equals 15 residues. Germline V gives CDR1 LGHNA, CDR2 YNFKEQ. Trimming removed 0 bases from V and 5 bases from J; junction bases left unmatched: 4. The CDR3: CASSQDRGGDNEQFF. The CDR3 bases are TGTGCCAGCAGCCAAGATCGCGGGGGTGACAATGAGCAGTTCTTC.

The rearrangement joins TRBV29-1 to TRBJ1-1, with D perhaps TRBD1 (5 bases). V dropped 0 bases and J dropped 8 bases, with 13 bases sitting between them. The CDR3 is 13 amino acids. From germline, CDR1 is SQVTM and CDR2 ANQGSEA. CDR3 in DNA: TGCAGCGTTGAAGAGTGGGGGTCCCCAGAAGCTTTCTTT. It encodes CSVEEWGSPEAFF.

The gene calls are TRBV18 and TRBJ1-2; TRBD1 agrees at 8 bases. CDR3 length: 13 amino acids. Germline values: CDR1 KGHSH, CDR2 LQKENI. Germline trimming cut 0 bases from V and 8 bases from J; bases unmatched to any gene: 2. CDR3 amino acids: CASSPPDRDGYTF. CDR3 in DNA: TGTGCCAGCTCACCACCGGACAGGGACGGCTACACCTTC. Full variable domain (outside the CDR3, taken from reference TRBV18 and TRBJ1-2): NAGVMQNPRHLVRRRGQEARLRCSPMKGHSHVYWYRQLPEEGLKFMVYLQKENIIDESGMPKERFSAEFPKEGPSILRIQQVVRGDSAAYFCASSPPDRDGYTFGSGTRLTVV.